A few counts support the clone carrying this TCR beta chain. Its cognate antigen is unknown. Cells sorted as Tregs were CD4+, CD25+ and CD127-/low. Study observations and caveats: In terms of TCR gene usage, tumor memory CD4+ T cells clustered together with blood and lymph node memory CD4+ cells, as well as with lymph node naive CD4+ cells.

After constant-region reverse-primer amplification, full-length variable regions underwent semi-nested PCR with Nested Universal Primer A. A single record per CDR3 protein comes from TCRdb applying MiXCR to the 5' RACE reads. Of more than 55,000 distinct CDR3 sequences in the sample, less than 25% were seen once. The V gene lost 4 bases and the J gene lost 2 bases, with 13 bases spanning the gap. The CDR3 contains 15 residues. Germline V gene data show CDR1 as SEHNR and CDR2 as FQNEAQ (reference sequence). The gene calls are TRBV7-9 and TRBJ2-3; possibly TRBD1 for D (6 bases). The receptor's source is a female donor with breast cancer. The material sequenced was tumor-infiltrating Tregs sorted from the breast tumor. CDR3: CASSSTGTNTDTQYF. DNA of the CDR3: TGTGCCAGCAGCTCAACCGGGACAAACACAGATACGCAGTATTTT. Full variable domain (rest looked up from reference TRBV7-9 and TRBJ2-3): DTGVSQNPRHKITKRGQNVTFRCDPISEHNRLYWYRQTLGQGPEFLTYFQNEAQLEKSRLLSDRFSAERPKGSFSTLEIQRTEQGDSAMYLCASSSTGTNTDTQYFGPGTRLTVL.